Each of the 23 T cell receptor beta chains below was sequenced from the same sample in a study of T cells in Graves' hyperthyroidism and ophthalmopathy. Regions amplified from RNA transcripts were the TCR beta CDR3 regions. First-round RT-PCR with HTBI primers amplified the TCR CDR3 region. TCRdb ran MiXCR on the multiplex PCR reads and lists one entry per CDR3 protein. In the table there are 600,000 to 700,000 distinct CDR3 sequences, approximately 42% of which are singletons. Sample: peripheral blood or thyroid tissue (not recorded which). These receptors all come from an adult man with Graves' disease, either hyperthyroidism or ophthalmopathy (not recorded which).

The chain joins TRBV15 to TRBJ1-5; no clear D gene. This CDR3 has 12 amino acids. Germline values: CDR1 LNHNV, CDR2 YYDKDF (reference sequence). V lost 3 bases and J 6 bases, leaving 6 bases between the germline ends. The CDR3 coding sequence is TGTGCCACCAGCAGGGCTGCTCAGCCCCAGCATTTT. This encodes CATSRAAQPQHF.

This clonotype was observed at least ten times. The chain has TRBV29-1 and TRBJ1-1, with D uncertain. The germline CDR1 and CDR2 sequences are SQVTM and ANQGSEA. The CDR3 totals 13 residues. V dropped 4 bases and J dropped 3 bases, with 12 bases sitting between them. In nucleotides, the CDR3 is TGCAGCGTTGTCGGACGGTCGTACACTGAAGCTTTCTTT. The encoded protein is CSVVGRSYTEAFF.

V usage is TRBV5-4 and J usage is TRBJ1-2, with 7 bases lining up with TRBD1. Germline CDR1 reads SGHNT; CDR2 reads YYREEE (reference sequence). The CDR3 consists of 17 residues. The J segment lost 0 bases and the V segment lost 1 base, leaving 9 bases of the junction unmatched. The CDR3 region is CASSLQGGILANYGYTF. The CDR3 DNA is TGTGCCAGCAGCTTGCAGGGGGGGATCCTCGCTAACTATGGCTACACCTTC.

This CDR3 is CASSLPGLANVLTF. In DNA form, the CDR3 reads TGTGCCAGCAGTTTGCCGGGGCTGGCCAACGTCCTGACTTTC. The V gene is TRBV25-1, the J gene TRBJ2-6, with D perhaps TRBD1 or TRBD2 (5 bases each). V was shortened by 5 bases and J by 6 bases, with 11 bases between the two germline ends. The CDR3 spans 14 residues. CDR1 and CDR2 (germline): MGHDK, SYGVNS.

This clonotype was seen at least ten times. The genes are TRBV25-1 and TRBJ1-1; the D gene is possibly TRBD1 (6 bases). The V gene's germline CDR1 is MGHDK and CDR2 SYGVNS. The CDR3 is 13 residues long. V was cut by 7 bases and J by 1 base, with 10 bases left in between. The DNA for the CDR3 is TGTGCCAGCACCTCGACAGGGAACACTGAAGCTTTCTTT. Its translation: CASTSTGNTEAFF. The full variable domain, completed using reference TRBV25-1 and TRBJ1-1, is EADIYQTPRYLVIGTGKKITLECSQTMGHDKMYWYQQDPGMELHLIHYSYGVNSTEKGDLSSESTVSRIRTEHFPLTLESARPSHTSQYLCASTSTGNTEAFFGQGTRLTVV.

This clonotype came up a few times. The J gene is TRBJ2-7, the V gene TRBV4-2; 12 bases are a match to TRBD2. The CDR3 runs to 16 residues. Germline CDR1 LGHNA, CDR2 YNFKEQ. V was pared by 0 bases and J by 7 bases, with 7 bases of the junction left unmatched. The CDR3 bases are TGTGCCAGCAGCCAAGATCTAGCGGGAGGGCCGGGTGAGCAGTACTTC. This translates into CASSQDLAGGPGEQYF.

The gene calls are TRBV7-9 and TRBJ2-7; D possibly corresponds to TRBD1 (6 bases). Trimming took off 3 bases at V and 3 bases at J, with 9 bases between the two ends. This CDR3 region has 13 residues. Germline CDR1 and CDR2: SEHNR and FQNEAQ (reference sequence). CDR3 amino acids: CASSFEDSYEQYF. The CDR3, as DNA: TGTGCCAGCAGCTTCGAGGACAGCTACGAGCAGTACTTC.

The chain carries TRBV9 and TRBJ1-6; D unresolved. This CDR3 has 13 residues. Germline CDR1 reads SGDLS; CDR2 reads YYNGEE. Trimming left V 7 bases short and J 8 bases short, with 13 bases between. The CDR3 protein is CASSPNSDSPLHF. CDR3 DNA sequence: TGTGCCAGCTCACCAAATTCGGATTCACCCCTCCACTTT.

Details on this clonotype: A much larger clone lies a single base off, so this may be a read error. The genes are TRBV7-9 and TRBJ1-6; 7 bases are shared with TRBD1. The CDR3 is 17 amino acids. Germline CDR1 and CDR2: SEHNR and FQNEAQ (reference sequence). The J segment lost 9 bases and the V segment lost 1 base, leaving 12 bases of the junction unmatched. Here the CDR3 reads CASSLGVRTGAGSPLHF. CDR3 nucleotides: TGTGCCAGCAGCTTAGGTGTGCGGACAGGTGCCGGTTCACCCCTCCACTTT.

This clonotype was counted only a few times. The CDR3 DNA follows: TGTGCCAGCAGTTCTACAGGGAACCAAGAGACCCAGTACTTC. Residues: CASSSTGNQETQYF. The rearrangement joins TRBV6-5 to TRBJ2-5; possibly TRBD1 for D (6 bases). The CDR3 consists of 14 residues. Trimming left V 4 bases short and J 0 bases short, with 9 bases between. Germline CDR1 MNHEY, CDR2 SVGAGI.

V and J are TRBV12-3 or TRBV12-4 and TRBJ1-2; TRBD1 agrees at 11 bases. This CDR3 contains 15 residues. V dropped 6 bases and J dropped 8; count of bases not matched to a gene: 11. The CDR3 nucleotides read TGTGCCAGCAGCACGACCGGGACAGGGGGTCCAGGCTACACCTTC. Encoded protein: CASSTTGTGGPGYTF.

Notes on this clonotype: A much larger clone is a single base away; this may be a read error. The chain has TRBV14 and TRBJ2-5; 7 nucleotides line up with TRBD1. The CDR3 sequence is 16 residues long. Germline V gene data show CDR1 as SGHDN and CDR2 as FVKESK. The trim removed 4 bases at V and 1 base at J, leaving 9 bases unmatched. In DNA form, the CDR3 reads TGTGCCAGCAGCCCGCCCATCGGACAGGCCCAAGAGACCCAGTACTTC. It translates to CASSPPIGQAQETQYF.

The genes are TRBV12-3 or TRBV12-4 and TRBJ2-7; D possibly uses TRBD1 or TRBD2 (5 bases each). With 6 bases removed from V and 2 bases from J, the gap between germline ends came to 20 bases. CDR3 length equals 16 residues. CDR3 in DNA: TGTGCCAGCAGCCAAGGACAAGGTTCGGGGACCTACGAGCAGTACTTC. Amino acid sequence: CASSQGQGSGTYEQYF.

A remark on this clonotype: A much larger clone sits a single nucleotide away, making a read error possible. The chain combines TRBV9 with TRBJ2-5; tentative D call: TRBD2 (6 bases). This CDR3 contains 15 residues. Germline V gene sequence: CDR1 SGDLS, CDR2 YYNGEE. Deletions cut 10 bases from V and 2 bases from J, with 21 bases between. In DNA, the CDR3 is TGTGCCGCCAGTGACCCCCGGGACTTGCAAGAGACCCAGTACTTC. It codes for CAASDPRDLQETQYF.

The chain recombines TRBV29-1 with TRBJ1-2; maybe TRBD1 (6 bases). V dropped 3 bases and J dropped 0 bases, with 8 bases sitting between them. CDR3 size: 13 residues. The germline V gene encodes CDR1 SQVTM and CDR2 ANQGSEA. The CDR3 is CSVERDTNYGYTF. The CDR3 DNA reads as TGCAGCGTTGAGCGGGACACTAACTATGGCTACACCTTC.

At least ten counts were recorded for this clonotype. The chain carries TRBV7-2 and TRBJ1-6, with D perhaps TRBD1 (6 bases). CDR1 and CDR2 (germline): SGHTA, FQGNSA. CDR3 length equals 16 residues. Trimming removed 0 bases at V and 1 base at J, with 7 bases between. The CDR3 bases are TGTGCCAGCAGCTTAGCCCAGGGGTCCTATAATTCACCCCTCCACTTT. Translation: CASSLAQGSYNSPLHF.

This clonotype came up a few times. As DNA, the CDR3 is TGTGCCAGCAGTCCTACGACAGGGAGGTCCAAGACCCAGTACTTC. It is translated as CASSPTTGRSKTQYF. The V and J genes are TRBV14 and TRBJ2-5, with D possibly being TRBD1 (7 bases). Trimming pared 6 bases from V and 6 bases from J, leaving 20 bases between. CDR1 and CDR2 from the germline V gene are SGHDN and FVKESK. The CDR3 has 15 amino acids.

The CDR3: CATSSETTGSNQPQHF. The CDR3 coding sequence is TGTGCCACCAGCAGTGAAACGACAGGGTCCAATCAGCCCCAGCATTTT. The chain recombines TRBV15 with TRBJ1-5, with 7 bases aligning to TRBD1. CDR3 length equals 16 residues. Germline V gene data show CDR1 as LNHNV and CDR2 as YYDKDF (reference sequence). V shed 3 bases, J shed 3 bases, and the junction held 8 bases outside the gene matches.

The chain recombines TRBV7-9 with TRBJ1-1; D unresolved. The V gene's germline CDR1 is SEHNR and CDR2 FQNEAQ (reference sequence). This CDR3 has 12 residues. Trimming pared 6 bases from V and 7 bases from J, leaving 12 bases between. The DNA of the CDR3 is TGTGCCAGCAGGAACTATTGGGATGAAGCTTTCTTT. Its translation: CASRNYWDEAFF. The whole variable domain, remainder taken from reference TRBV7-9 and TRBJ1-1, is DTGVSQNPRHKITKRGQNVTFRCDPISEHNRLYWYRQTLGQGPEFLTYFQNEAQLEKSRLLSDRFSAERPKGSFSTLEIQRTEQGDSAMYLCASRNYWDEAFFGQGTRLTVV.

This clonotype was recorded once. A much larger clone lies one base from this, so it may be a read error. The gene calls are TRBV12-3 or TRBV12-4 and TRBJ1-1, with 9 bases aligning to TRBD1. The CDR3 spans 14 residues. The CDR3 nucleotides read TGTGCCAGCAGTGTGACAGGGGGGAACACTGCAGCTTTCTTT. Its protein product is CASSVTGGNTAAFF.

The V call is TRBV15, the J call TRBJ1-1; maybe TRBD1 (6 bases). Trimming left V 7 bases short and J 4 bases short, with 22 bases between. The CDR3 is 16 residues long. Germline V gene data show CDR1 as LNHNV and CDR2 as YYDKDF (reference sequence). CDR3 residues: CATMERGALGSTEAFF. CDR3 bases: TGTGCCACCATGGAGCGGGGGGCTCTCGGGAGCACTGAAGCTTTCTTT.

The V and J genes are TRBV20-1 and TRBJ2-7, with a weak D call TRBD2 (6 bases). V was cut by 6 bases and J by 1 base, with 13 bases left in between. There are 13 residues in the CDR3. Germline CDR1 and CDR2: DFQATT and SNEGSKA (reference sequence). In DNA form, the CDR3 reads TGCAGTGCCGGGGGACGTTCGTCCTACGAGCAGTACTTC. Encoded protein: CSAGGRSSYEQYF.

The rearrangement uses TRBV10-3 and TRBJ1-5; the match to TRBD1 covers 8 bases. This CDR3 contains 16 residues. Germline V lookup: CDR1 ENHRY, CDR2 SYGVKD. V gave up 2 bases and J gave up 2 bases; unmatched junction bases: 5. CDR3 in DNA: TGTGCCATCAGTGAGGGACAGGGTGCAGGCAATCAGCCCCAGCATTTT. Translating gives CAISEGQGAGNQPQHF.